These T cell receptor beta chains were read from a single sample in a study of CDR3 diversity in severe acne. In TCRdb, the PCR reads were re-called with MiXCR into one record per CDR3 protein. In the table there are about 97,000 distinct CDR3 sequences, 51% of which are singletons. The sample taken for sequencing was blood. All receptors derive from a male donor with acne. The CDR3 runs from the conserved cysteine through the conserved F or W. The order of the fields is J gene, V gene, D gene, clone size, CDR3 DNA, CDR3 protein. A D gene is named only where the DNA matches it firmly. Clone size is given for some rows only: seen once, a few or many times, or a class if the clone is expanded.

TRBJ2-5 TRBV19 - - TGTGCCAGTAGTATTACCAGGGATGAGACCCAGTACTTC CASSITRDETQYF
TRBJ1-2 TRBV7-8 - - TGTGCCAGCAGCTTAGGACGACTCCTGGGGTATGGCTACACCTTC CASSLGRLLGYGYTF
TRBJ1-2 TRBV11-2 - - TGTGCCAGCAGCTTAGACCCTTCGGGGGATAGTGGCTACACCTTC CASSLDPSGDSGYTF
TRBJ2-1 TRBV5-8 TRBD2 - TGTGCCAGCAGCGTCGGACTAGCGGGATGGAATGAGCAGTTCTTC CASSVGLAGWNEQFF
TRBJ2-5 TRBV7-6 - - TGTGCCAGCAGCTTAAGCCAGGGAGAGACCCAGTACTTC CASSLSQGETQYF
TRBJ1-2 TRBV25-1 TRBD1 many TGTGCCAGCAGTGGCCCGGGACAGCCCTATGGCTACACCTTC CASSGPGQPYGYTF
TRBJ2-3 TRBV20-1 TRBD1 - TGCAGTTGGATTCCGGGACAGTACAATGAGCAGTATTTT CSWIPGQYNEQYF
TRBJ2-5 TRBV20-1 TRBD1 - TGCAGTGCTAGTCGGGCCGGGACAGGGGGCTTGGAGACCCAGTACTTC CSASRAGTGGLETQYF
TRBJ2-5 TRBV7-8 TRBD2 few TGTGCCAGCAGCCCACTAGCGGGAGTCGGGACCCAGTACTTC CASSPLAGVGTQYF
TRBJ1-1 TRBV9 - - TGTGCCAGCGGGCCGGGGACCGCTGAAGCTTTCTTT CASGPGTAEAFF
TRBJ2-7 TRBV19 - - TGTGCCAGCAGCTTGGCCGAAGCGCCATGGACCCATGAGCAGTACTTC CASSLAEAPWTHEQYF
TRBJ2-5 TRBV29-1 - - TGCAGCGTTGAAACGGAGGAAGAGACCCAGTACTTC CSVETEEETQYF
TRBJ1-2 TRBV29-1 - many TGCAGCGTTGAAGATTCTCCGACCTCAGGGAGGGGCTATGGCTACACCTTC CSVEDSPTSGRGYGYTF
TRBJ1-2 TRBV25-1 - - TGTGCCAGCAGTTCGGGATACTATGGCTACACCTTC CASSSGYYGYTF
TRBJ2-7 TRBV28 - many TGTGCCAGCAGTTTCCTGGGTCAGGACCGGACCTACGAGCAGTACTTC CASSFLGQDRTYEQYF
TRBJ2-1 TRBV4-2 TRBD2 many TGTGCCAGCAGCCAAGATCAAGGAGCGGGAGGGCCCTACAATGAGCAGTTCTTC CASSQDQGAGGPYNEQFF
TRBJ2-7 TRBV9 - - TGTGCCAGCAGCGTAGAGGACGGCTACGAGCAGTACTTC CASSVEDGYEQYF
TRBJ1-2 TRBV5-1 TRBD1 many TGCGCCAGCAGCTCGCAAAGGGGGCTCGGCTACACCTTC CASSSQRGLGYTF
TRBJ1-2 TRBV20-1 - - TGCAGTGCTAGAGGACGGGCCTATGGCTACACCTTC CSARGRAYGYTF
TRBJ2-1 TRBV24-1 TRBD2 many TGTGCCACCAGTGATTTGAAAGCGGGGGCCTACAATGAGCAGTTCTTC CATSDLKAGAYNEQFF
TRBJ1-2 TRBV25-1 TRBD1 - TGTGCCGGACAGGGGGCCCTTGGGGGCTACACCTTC CAGQGALGGYTF
TRBJ1-4 TRBV12-5 - once TGTGCTAGTGGTTTGGTAACAGGGACCGGCGTACCTGGTGAAAAACTGTTTTTT CASGLVTGTGVPGEKLFF
TRBJ2-2 TRBV24-1 - - TGTGCCACCAGTGAACGACAGGTGCTGAACACCGGGGAGCTGTTTTTT CATSERQVLNTGELFF
TRBJ2-5 TRBV7-9 - - TGTGCCAGCAGCTTAACGGGGGCCCAAGAGACCCAGTACTTC CASSLTGAQETQYF
TRBJ2-2 TRBV7-3 - many TGTGCCAGCAGCCCCGGGACCAGGAAAGCCGGGGAGCTGTTTTTT CASSPGTRKAGELFF
TRBJ1-1 TRBV7-8 - once TGTGCCAGCAGCTTAGTGGGCGGGGGCACTGAAGCTTTCTTT CASSLVGGGTEAFF
TRBJ2-1 TRBV7-9 - once - CASSFYICSAREGAPSYNEQFF
TRBJ2-7 TRBV29-1 TRBD1 - TGCAGCGTTTCTTCTTACGGGACAGACTCCTACGAGCAGTACTTC CSVSSYGTDSYEQYF
TRBJ2-3 TRBV9 - medium-sized TGTGCCAGCAGCCCTCCAGGGAGTAGCACAGATACGCAGTATTTT CASSPPGSSTDTQYF
TRBJ2-2 TRBV7-3 TRBD2 - TGTGCCAGCAGCTTAAGCGTCCCGGGACTAGTTGGCGGCGGCCGGACCGGGGAGCTGTTTTTT CASSLSVPGLVGGGRTGELFF
TRBJ1-4 TRBV25-1 - - TGTGCCAGCAGTGAATTTTCGGTGCATGCAACTAATGAAAAACTGTTTTTT CASSEFSVHATNEKLFF
TRBJ1-5 TRBV7-8 TRBD1 - TGTGCCAGCAGCCCTTACAGGGGTAGCAATCAGCCCCAGCATTTT CASSPYRGSNQPQHF
TRBJ2-2 TRBV12-5 - - TGTGCTAGTGGTTTGAGTAGGTCCGGGGAGCTGTTTTTT CASGLSRSGELFF